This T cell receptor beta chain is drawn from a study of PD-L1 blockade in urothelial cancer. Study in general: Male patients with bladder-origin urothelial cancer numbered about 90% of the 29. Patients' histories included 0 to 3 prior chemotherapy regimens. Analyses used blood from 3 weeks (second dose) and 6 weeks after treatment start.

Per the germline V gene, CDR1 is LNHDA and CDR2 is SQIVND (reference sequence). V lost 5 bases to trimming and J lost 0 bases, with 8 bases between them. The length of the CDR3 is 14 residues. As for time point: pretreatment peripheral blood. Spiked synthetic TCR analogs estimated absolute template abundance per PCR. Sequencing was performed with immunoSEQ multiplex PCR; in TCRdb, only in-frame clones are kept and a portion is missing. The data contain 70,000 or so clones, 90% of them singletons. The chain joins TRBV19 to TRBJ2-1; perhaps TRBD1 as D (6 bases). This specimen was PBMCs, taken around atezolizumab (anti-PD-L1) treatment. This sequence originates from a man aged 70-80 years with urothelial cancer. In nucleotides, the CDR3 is TGTGCCAGTAGTTACAGGGACTCCTACAATGAGCAGTTCTTC. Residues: CASSYRDSYNEQFF. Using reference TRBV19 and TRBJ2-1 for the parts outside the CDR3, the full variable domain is DGGITQSPKYLFRKEGQNVTLSCEQNLNHDAMYWYRQDPGQGLRLIYYSQIVNDFQKGDIAEGYSVSREKKESFPLTVTSAQKNPTAFYLCASSYRDSYNEQFFGPGTRLTVL.